This T cell receptor beta chain was sequenced in a study of T cell responses to AZD1222 COVID-19 vaccine. Points from the study as a whole: Close to half of spike-specific TCRs reportedly recognize unmutated variant regions.

TCRdb's copy holds only in-frame clones and misses some; the assay was immunoSEQ multiplex PCR. The sample includes tens of thousands of clones, around 80% seen only once; the top ten take approximately 4%. CDR1 is SGDLS, CDR2 YYNGEE, per germline. CDR3 length: 17 amino acids. Trimming removed 0 bases from V and 3 bases from J, with 16 bases in between. About this clone itself: As yet, its antigen is unknown.

The source was peripheral blood, collected on day 0 of AZD1222 vaccination. The source is an adult in good health. The gene calls are TRBV9 and TRBJ1-5; TRBD1 is a possible D gene (5 bases). The CDR3 nucleotides are TGTGCCAGCAGCGTAGCTACTAGGGGAGAGCTCAATCAGCCCCAGCATTTT. Encoded protein: CASSVATRGELNQPQHF.